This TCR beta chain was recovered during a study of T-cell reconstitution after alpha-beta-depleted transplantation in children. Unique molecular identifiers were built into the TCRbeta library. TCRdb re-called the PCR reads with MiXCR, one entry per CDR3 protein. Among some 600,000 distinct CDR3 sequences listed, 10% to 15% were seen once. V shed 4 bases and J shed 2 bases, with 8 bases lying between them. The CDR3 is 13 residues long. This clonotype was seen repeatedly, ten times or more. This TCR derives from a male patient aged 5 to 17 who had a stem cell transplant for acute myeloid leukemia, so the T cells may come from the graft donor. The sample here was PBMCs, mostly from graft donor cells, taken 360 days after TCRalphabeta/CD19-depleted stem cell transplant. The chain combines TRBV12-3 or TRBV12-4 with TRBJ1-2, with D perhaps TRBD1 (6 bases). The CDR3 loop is CASSYTGNYGYTF. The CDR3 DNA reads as TGTGCCAGCAGTTATACAGGGAACTATGGCTACACCTTC.